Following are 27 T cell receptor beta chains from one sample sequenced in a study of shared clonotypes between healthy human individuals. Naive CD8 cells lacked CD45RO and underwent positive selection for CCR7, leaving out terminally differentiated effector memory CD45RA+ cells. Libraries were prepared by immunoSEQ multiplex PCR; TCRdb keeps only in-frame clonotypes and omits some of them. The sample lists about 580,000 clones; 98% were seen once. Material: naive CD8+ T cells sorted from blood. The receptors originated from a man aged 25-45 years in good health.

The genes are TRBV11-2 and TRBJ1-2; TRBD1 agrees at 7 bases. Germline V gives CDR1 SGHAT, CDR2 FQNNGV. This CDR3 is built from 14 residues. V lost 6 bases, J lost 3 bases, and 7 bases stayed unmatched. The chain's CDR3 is CASRSTGTDYGYTF. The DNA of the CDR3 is TGTGCCAGCAGGTCAACGGGGACAGACTATGGCTACACCTTC.

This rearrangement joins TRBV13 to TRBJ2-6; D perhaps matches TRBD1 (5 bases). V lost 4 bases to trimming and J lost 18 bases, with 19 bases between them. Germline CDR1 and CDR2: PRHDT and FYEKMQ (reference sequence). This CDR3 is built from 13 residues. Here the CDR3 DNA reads TGTGCCAGCAGCTCCATTAGACAGACCCTCTCGACTTTC. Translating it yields CASSSIRQTLSTF.

The CDR3 here is CASSYSSRQDYGYTF. The CDR3 DNA is TGTGCCAGCAGCTATAGTAGTAGACAGGACTATGGCTACACCTTC. The V and J genes are TRBV7-9 and TRBJ1-2; perhaps TRBD1 as D (6 bases). The CDR3 spans 15 residues. The V end was cut by 4 bases, the J end by 3 bases, with 15 bases between. Germline V gene lookup returns CDR1 SEHNR and CDR2 FQNEAQ (reference sequence).

CDR3 amino acids: CASSSWGAGGELFF. The CDR3 DNA sequence: TGTGCCAGCAGCTCCTGGGGTGCAGGCGGGGAGCTGTTTTTT. The chain joins TRBV11-3 to TRBJ2-2, with D unclear. Germline V lookup: CDR1 SGHNT, CDR2 YENEEA. This CDR3 is built from 14 residues. V was shortened by 4 bases and J by 7 bases, with 13 bases between the two germline ends.

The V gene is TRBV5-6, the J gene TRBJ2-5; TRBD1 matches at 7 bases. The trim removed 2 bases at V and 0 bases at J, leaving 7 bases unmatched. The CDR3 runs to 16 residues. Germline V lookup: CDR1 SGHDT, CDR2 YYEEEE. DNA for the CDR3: TGTGCCAGCAGCTTCACAGGGGAAGGGGACCAAGAGACCCAGTACTTC. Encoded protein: CASSFTGEGDQETQYF. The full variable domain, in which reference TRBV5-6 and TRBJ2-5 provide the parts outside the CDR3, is DAGVTQSPTHLIKTRGQQVTLRCSPKSGHDTVSWYQQALGQGPQFIFQYYEEEERQRGNFPDRFSGHQFPNYSSELNVNALLLGDSALYLCASSFTGEGDQETQYFGPGTRLLVL.

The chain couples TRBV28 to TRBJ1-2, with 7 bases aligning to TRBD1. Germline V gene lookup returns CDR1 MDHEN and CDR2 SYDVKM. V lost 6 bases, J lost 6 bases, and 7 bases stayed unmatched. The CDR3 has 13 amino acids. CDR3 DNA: TGTGCCAGCAGCCACAGGGGATTGAATGGCTACACCTTC. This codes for CASSHRGLNGYTF.

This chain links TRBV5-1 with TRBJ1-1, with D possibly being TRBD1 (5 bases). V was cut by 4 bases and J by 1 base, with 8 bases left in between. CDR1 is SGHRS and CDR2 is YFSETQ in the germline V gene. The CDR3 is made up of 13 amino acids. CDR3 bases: TGCGCCAGCAGCCGGGGGACGAACACTGAAGCTTTCTTT. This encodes CASSRGTNTEAFF.

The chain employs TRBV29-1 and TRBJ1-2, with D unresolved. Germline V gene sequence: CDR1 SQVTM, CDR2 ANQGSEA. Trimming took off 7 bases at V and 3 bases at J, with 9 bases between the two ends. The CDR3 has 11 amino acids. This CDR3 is CSAEIDYGYTF. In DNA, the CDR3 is TGCAGCGCCGAGATCGACTATGGCTACACCTTC.

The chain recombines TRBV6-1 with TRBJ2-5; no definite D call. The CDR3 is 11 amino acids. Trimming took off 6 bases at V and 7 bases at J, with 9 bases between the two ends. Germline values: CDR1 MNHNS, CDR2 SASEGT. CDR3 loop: CASSAKRTQYF. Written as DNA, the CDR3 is TGTGCCAGCAGCGCGAAAAGGACCCAGTACTTC.

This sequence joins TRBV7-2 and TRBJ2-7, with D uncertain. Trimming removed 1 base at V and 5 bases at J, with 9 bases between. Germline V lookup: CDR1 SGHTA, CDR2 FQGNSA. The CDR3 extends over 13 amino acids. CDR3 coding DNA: TGTGCCAGCAGCTTAGGGGTCGTGAACGAGCAGTACTTC. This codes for CASSLGVVNEQYF.

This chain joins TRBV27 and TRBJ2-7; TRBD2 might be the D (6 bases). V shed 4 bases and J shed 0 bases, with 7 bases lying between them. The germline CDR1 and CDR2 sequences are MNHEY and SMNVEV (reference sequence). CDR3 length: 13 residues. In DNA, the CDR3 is TGTGCCAGCAGTTCGGGAGTCTCCTACGAGCAGTACTTC. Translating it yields CASSSGVSYEQYF.

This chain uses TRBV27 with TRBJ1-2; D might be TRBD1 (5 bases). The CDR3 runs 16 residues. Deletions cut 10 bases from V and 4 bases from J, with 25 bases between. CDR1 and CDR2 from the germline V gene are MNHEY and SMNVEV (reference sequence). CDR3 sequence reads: CATKGVRDSRGYGYTF. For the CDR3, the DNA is TGTGCCACCAAGGGCGTACGGGACTCCCGGGGCTATGGCTACACCTTC.

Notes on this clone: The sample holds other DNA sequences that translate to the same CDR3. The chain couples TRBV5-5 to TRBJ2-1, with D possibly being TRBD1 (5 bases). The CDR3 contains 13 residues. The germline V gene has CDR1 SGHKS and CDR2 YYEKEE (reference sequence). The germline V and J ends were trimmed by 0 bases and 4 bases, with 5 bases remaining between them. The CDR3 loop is CASSLGQYNEQFF. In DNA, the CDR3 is TGTGCCAGCAGCTTGGGACAGTACAATGAGCAGTTCTTC.

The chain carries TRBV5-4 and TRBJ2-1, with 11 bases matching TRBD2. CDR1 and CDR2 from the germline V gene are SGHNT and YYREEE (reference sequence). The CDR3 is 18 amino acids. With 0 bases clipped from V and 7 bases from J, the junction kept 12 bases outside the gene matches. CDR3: CASSLGYRGASGRNEQFF. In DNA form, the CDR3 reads TGTGCCAGCAGCTTGGGATACAGGGGGGCTAGCGGGAGGAATGAGCAGTTCTTC.

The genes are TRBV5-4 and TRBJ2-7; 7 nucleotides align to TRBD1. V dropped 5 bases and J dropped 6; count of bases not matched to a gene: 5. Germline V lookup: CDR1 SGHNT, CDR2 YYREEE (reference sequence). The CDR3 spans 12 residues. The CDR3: CASRLGGGEQYF. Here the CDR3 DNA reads TGTGCCAGCAGATTAGGGGGCGGCGAGCAGTACTTC.

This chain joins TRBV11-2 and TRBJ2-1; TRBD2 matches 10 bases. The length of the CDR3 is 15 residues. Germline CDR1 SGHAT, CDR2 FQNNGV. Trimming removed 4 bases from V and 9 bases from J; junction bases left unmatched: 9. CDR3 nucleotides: TGTGCCAGCAGCTCCTCGGGGCTAGCGGGAGTTGAGCAGTTCTTC. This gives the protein CASSSSGLAGVEQFF.

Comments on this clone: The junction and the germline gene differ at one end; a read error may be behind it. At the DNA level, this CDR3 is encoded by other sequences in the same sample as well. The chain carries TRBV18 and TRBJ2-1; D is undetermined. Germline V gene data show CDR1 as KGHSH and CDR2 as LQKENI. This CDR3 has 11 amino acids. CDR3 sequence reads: CASSDQNEQFF. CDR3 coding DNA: TGTGCCAGCTCTGACCAAAATGAGCAATTCTTC.

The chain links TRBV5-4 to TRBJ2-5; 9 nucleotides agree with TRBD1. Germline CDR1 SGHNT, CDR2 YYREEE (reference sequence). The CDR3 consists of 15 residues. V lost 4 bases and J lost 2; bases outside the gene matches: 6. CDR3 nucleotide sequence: TGTGCCAGCAGCCGCCCGGACAGGGGACAAGAGACCCAGTACTTC. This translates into CASSRPDRGQETQYF.

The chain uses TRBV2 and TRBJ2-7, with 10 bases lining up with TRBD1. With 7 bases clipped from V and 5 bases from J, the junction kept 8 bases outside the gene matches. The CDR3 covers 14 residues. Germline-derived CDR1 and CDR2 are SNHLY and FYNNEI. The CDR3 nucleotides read TGTGCCAGCATCGTTAGGACAGGGGGTGACGAGCAGTACTTC. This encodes CASIVRTGGDEQYF.

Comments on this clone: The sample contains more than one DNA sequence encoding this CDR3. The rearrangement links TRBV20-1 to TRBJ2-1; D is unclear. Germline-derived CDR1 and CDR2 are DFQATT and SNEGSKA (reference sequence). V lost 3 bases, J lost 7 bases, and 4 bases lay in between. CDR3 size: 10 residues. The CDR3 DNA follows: TGCAGTGCTAGGGAAAATGAGCAGTTCTTC. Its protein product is CSARENEQFF.

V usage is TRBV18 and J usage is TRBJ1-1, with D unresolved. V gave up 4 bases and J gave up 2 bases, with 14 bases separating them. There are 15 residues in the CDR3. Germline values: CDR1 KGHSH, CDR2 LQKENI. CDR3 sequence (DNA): TGTGCCAGCTCACAAGGACGTTGGGGAAACACTGAAGCTTTCTTT. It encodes CASSQGRWGNTEAFF.

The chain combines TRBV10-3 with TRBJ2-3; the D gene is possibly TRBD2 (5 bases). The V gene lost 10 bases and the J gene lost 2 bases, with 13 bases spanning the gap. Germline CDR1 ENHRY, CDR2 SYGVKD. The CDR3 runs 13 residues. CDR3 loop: CATGGLHTDTQYF. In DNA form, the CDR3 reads TGTGCCACCGGAGGACTCCACACAGATACGCAGTATTTT.

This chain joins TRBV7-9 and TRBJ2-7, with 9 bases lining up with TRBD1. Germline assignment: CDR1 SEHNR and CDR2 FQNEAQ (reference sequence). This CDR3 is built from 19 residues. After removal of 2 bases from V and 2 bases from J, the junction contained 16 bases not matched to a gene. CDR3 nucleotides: TGTGCCAGCAGCTTACCCGCCGGTATGGACAGGGGATTTCCCTACGAGCAGTACTTC. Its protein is CASSLPAGMDRGFPYEQYF.

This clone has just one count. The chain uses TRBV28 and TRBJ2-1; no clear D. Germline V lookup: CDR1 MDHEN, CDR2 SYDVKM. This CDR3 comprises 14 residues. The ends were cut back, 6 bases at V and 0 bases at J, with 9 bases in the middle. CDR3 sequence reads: CASRDGSSYNEQFF. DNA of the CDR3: TGTGCCAGCAGGGACGGAAGCTCCTACAATGAGCAGTTCTTC.

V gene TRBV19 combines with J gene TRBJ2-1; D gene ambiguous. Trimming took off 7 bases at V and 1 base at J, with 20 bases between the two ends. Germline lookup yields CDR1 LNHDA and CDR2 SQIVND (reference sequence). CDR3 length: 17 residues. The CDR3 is CASTPKTWEGSYNEQFF. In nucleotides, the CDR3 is TGTGCCAGTACCCCTAAAACGTGGGAAGGGTCCTACAATGAGCAGTTCTTC.

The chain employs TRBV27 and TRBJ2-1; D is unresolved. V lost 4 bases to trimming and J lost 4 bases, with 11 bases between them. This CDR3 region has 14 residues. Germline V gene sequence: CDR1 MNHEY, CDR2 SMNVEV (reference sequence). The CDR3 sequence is CASSSTDSYNEQFF. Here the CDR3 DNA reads TGTGCCAGCAGTTCGACCGACTCATACAATGAGCAGTTCTTC.

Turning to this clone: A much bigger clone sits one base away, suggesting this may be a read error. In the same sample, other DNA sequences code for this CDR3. The CDR3: CASSLLGDEQFF. In nucleotides, the CDR3 is TGTGCCAGCAGTTTGCTCGGGGATGAGCAGTTCTTC. V is TRBV27 and J is TRBJ2-1; D may be TRBD2 (5 bases). Germline V gene lookup returns CDR1 MNHEY and CDR2 SMNVEV (reference sequence). V was clipped by 3 bases and J by 8 bases, with 8 bases between them. The CDR3 spans 12 residues.